Listed here are 13 T cell receptor beta chains from one sample, sequenced in a study of cytomegalovirus exposure and HLA in healthy donors. Primers: 60 Vbeta forward and 13 Jbeta reverse. TCRdb's table, derived via immunoSEQ multiplex PCR, lists solely in-frame clones and lacks some. The data hold 150,000 to 200,000 clones, with nearly 80% observed a single time. Material for sequencing was PBMCs. These receptors all stem from a man aged 18 to 30 in good health and CMV-seropositive.

This rearrangement joins TRBV13 to TRBJ2-1; TRBD2 matches 9 bases. The CDR3 is 16 residues long. Germline V CDR1 and CDR2: PRHDT, FYEKMQ (reference sequence). V trimming: 4 bases; J trimming: 7 bases; junction bases outside the gene matches: 11. CDR3 residues: CASSSPIAGVRNEQFF. The DNA of the CDR3 is TGTGCCAGCAGCTCCCCCATAGCGGGAGTCAGAAATGAGCAGTTCTTC.

The V gene is TRBV4-2, the J gene TRBJ2-3; TRBD2 matches 9 bases. V lost 0 bases, J lost 6 bases, and 10 bases stayed unmatched. This CDR3 has 17 amino acids. Germline V gene sequence: CDR1 LGHNA, CDR2 YNFKEQ. The CDR3 DNA sequence: TGTGCCAGCAGCCAAGATATAGCGGGAGAAACAACGGATACGCAGTATTTT. Protein product: CASSQDIAGETTDTQYF.

This clone occurred once. The chain has TRBV11-2 and TRBJ1-5; a weak D match, TRBD1 (5 bases). The CDR3 covers 15 residues. From germline, CDR1 is SGHAT and CDR2 FQNNGV. Trimming took off 0 bases at V and 3 bases at J, with 9 bases between the two ends. The CDR3 here is CASSLDGTYNQPQHF. The CDR3, as DNA: TGTGCCAGCAGCTTAGATGGGACTTACAATCAGCCCCAGCATTTT. The full variable domain, with the rest looked up from reference TRBV11-2 and TRBJ1-5, is EAGVAQSPRYKIIEKRQSVAFWCNPISGHATLYWYQQILGQGPKLLIQFQNNGVVDDSQLPKDRFSAERLKGVDSTLKIQPAKLEDSAVYLCASSLDGTYNQPQHFGDGTRLSIL.

The rearrangement joins TRBV5-1 to TRBJ2-5; 12 bases match TRBD2. The germline gives CDR1 SGHRS, CDR2 YFSETQ. There are 16 residues in the CDR3. Trimming at V came to 3 bases and at J to 0 bases, leaving 3 bases not matched to a gene. As DNA, the CDR3 is TGCGCCAGCAGCTCTAGCGGGAGGGTGGACCAAGAGACCCAGTACTTC. Translated: CASSSSGRVDQETQYF.

The DNA for the CDR3 is TGTGCCAGCAGCTTACAGGGTGACTATGGCTACACCTTC. Its protein is CASSLQGDYGYTF. This rearrangement joins TRBV5-5 to TRBJ1-2, with D possibly TRBD1 on 6 matching bases. The germline V and J ends were trimmed by 2 bases and 3 bases, with 8 bases remaining between them. CDR3 length: 13 residues. The germline V gene encodes CDR1 SGHKS and CDR2 YYEKEE (reference sequence).

The chain links TRBV27 to TRBJ2-1; possibly TRBD1 for D (7 bases). The CDR3 runs to 15 residues. Per germline, CDR1 MNHEY and CDR2 SMNVEV (reference sequence). V shed 8 bases and J shed 3 bases, with 17 bases lying between them. In nucleotides, the CDR3 is TGTGCCAGCCAAAAAGACAGGGAGGACTACAATGAGCAGTTCTTC. It encodes CASQKDREDYNEQFF.

V usage is TRBV5-1 and J usage is TRBJ2-5; 7 nucleotides agree with TRBD2. Germline V gene lookup returns CDR1 SGHRS and CDR2 YFSETQ. Germline trimming cut 0 bases from V and 4 bases from J; bases unmatched to any gene: 3. This CDR3 has 14 amino acids. This CDR3 is CASSLGGEGETQYF. In DNA form, the CDR3 reads TGCGCCAGCAGCTTGGGAGGGGAGGGAGAGACCCAGTACTTC.

J is TRBJ2-5 and V is TRBV5-1, with 10 nucleotides matching TRBD2. The J call is in doubt because the DNA end fits TRBJ2-7 better. Germline V CDR1 and CDR2: SGHRS, YFSETQ. CDR3 length: 14 amino acids. This chain's CDR3 is CASSLSSGSYEQYF. The DNA for the CDR3 is TGCGCCAGCAGCTTATCTAGCGGGAGTTACGAGCAGTACTTC.

This clone was found once. CDR3 loop: CASSQDENRSGYTF. The CDR3 DNA is TGTGCCAGCAGCCAAGATGAAAACAGGTCCGGCTACACCTTC. This rearrangement joins TRBV4-2 to TRBJ1-2; possibly TRBD1 for D (5 bases). The V end lost 0 bases, the J end lost 8 bases, and 13 bases lay between the germline ends. Germline V CDR1 and CDR2: LGHNA, YNFKEQ. This CDR3 comprises 14 residues.

V gene TRBV7-6 combines with J gene TRBJ2-2, with TRBD2 as a possible D gene (5 bases). V lost 4 bases and J lost 2, with 11 bases in between. The CDR3 totals 15 residues. Germline assignment: CDR1 SGHVS and CDR2 FNYEAQ. This CDR3 reads CASSSLAGNTGELFF. The CDR3 DNA is TGTGCCAGCAGCTCTCTAGCAGGAAACACCGGGGAGCTGTTTTTT. Variable domain in full (rest from reference TRBV7-6 and TRBJ2-2): GAGVSQSPRYKVTKRGQDVALRCDPISGHVSLYWYRQALGQGPEFLTYFNYEAQQDKSGLPNDRFSAERPEGSISTLTIQRTEQRDSAMYRCASSSLAGNTGELFFGEGSRLTVL.

The J gene is TRBJ2-1, the V gene TRBV6-5; 7 bases fit TRBD2. Unmatched junction bases numbered 6, after V lost 8 bases and J lost 8 bases. The CDR3 is 12 residues long. Germline loops: CDR1 MNHEY, CDR2 SVGAGI. CDR3 sequence: CASATGRYEQFF. The CDR3 region has the DNA TGTGCCAGCGCGACCGGGAGGTATGAGCAGTTCTTC.

The chain recombines TRBV5-1 with TRBJ2-5, with 7 bases lining up with TRBD1. The end of the DNA aligns better with TRBJ2-7, so the J call may be wrong. The germline CDR1 and CDR2 sequences are SGHRS and YFSETQ. The CDR3 consists of 16 residues. The CDR3 nucleotides read TGCGCCAGCAGCGTTGGTGGGACAGTGACTTCCTACGAGCAGTACTTC. Translation: CASSVGGTVTSYEQYF.

The sample holds a few counts of this clone. The V and J genes are TRBV7-2 and TRBJ2-1, with 8 bases lining up with TRBD2. The CDR3 consists of 15 residues. Germline CDR1 SGHTA, CDR2 FQGNSA. With V trimmed by 3 bases and J by 10 bases, 11 bases remained unmatched. The CDR3 region has the DNA TGTGCCAGCAGCTTGGTCAGCGGGAGTTACCAAGAGCAGTTCTTC. It translates to CASSLVSGSYQEQFF.